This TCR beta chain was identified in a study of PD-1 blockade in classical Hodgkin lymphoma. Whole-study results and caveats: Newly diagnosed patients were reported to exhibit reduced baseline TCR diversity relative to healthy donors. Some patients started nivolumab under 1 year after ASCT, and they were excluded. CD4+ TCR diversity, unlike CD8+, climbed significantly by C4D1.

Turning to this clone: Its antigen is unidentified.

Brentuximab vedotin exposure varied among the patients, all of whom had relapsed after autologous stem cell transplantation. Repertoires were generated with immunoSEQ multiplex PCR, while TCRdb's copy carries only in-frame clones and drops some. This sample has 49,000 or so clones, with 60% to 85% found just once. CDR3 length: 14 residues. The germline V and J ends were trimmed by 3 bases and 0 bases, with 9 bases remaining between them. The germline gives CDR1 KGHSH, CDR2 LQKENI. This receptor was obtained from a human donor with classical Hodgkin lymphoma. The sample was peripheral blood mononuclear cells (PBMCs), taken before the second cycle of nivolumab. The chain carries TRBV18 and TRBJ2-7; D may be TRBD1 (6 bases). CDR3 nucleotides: TGTGCCAGCTCACCCGCAGGGGACTCCTACGAGCAGTACTTC. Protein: CASSPAGDSYEQYF.